This T cell receptor beta chain is from a study of T-cell reconstitution after alpha-beta-depleted transplantation in children. Unique molecular identifiers were incorporated when the TCRbeta library was constructed. Each CDR3 protein gets one entry after TCRdb re-called the PCR reads with MiXCR. This table has 200,000 to 250,000 distinct CDR3 sequences, 12% appearing once. This clonotype appeared once. One base away lies a much larger clone, so this may be a sequencing read error. The CDR3 has 15 residues. Trimming cost V 8 bases and J 1 base, with 17 bases left between them. Per germline, CDR1 LGHDT and CDR2 YNNKEL (reference sequence).

The TCR was taken from a human donor who donated a stem cell graft to a child with acute lymphoblastic leukemia. V is TRBV3-1 and J is TRBJ2-5; D is unresolved. The source was PBMCs from the stem cell graft donor, collected from the stem cell graft. CDR3 loop: CASCPDLGFQETQYF. In DNA, the CDR3 is TGTGCCAGCTGTCCTGATCTAGGCTTCCAAGAGACCCAGTACTTC.